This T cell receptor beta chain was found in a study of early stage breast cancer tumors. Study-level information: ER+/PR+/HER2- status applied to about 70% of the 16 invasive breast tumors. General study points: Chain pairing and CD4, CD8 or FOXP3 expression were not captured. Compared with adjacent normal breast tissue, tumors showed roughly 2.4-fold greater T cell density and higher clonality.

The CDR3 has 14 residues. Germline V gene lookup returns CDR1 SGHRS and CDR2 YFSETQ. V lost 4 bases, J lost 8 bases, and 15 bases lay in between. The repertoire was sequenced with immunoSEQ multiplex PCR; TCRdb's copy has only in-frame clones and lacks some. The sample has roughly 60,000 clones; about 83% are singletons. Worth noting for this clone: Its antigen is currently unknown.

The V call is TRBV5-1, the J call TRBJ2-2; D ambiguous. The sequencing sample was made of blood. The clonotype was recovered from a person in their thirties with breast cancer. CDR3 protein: CASSPIGPEGELFF. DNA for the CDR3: TGCGCCAGCAGCCCGATTGGGCCGGAGGGGGAGCTGTTTTTT.